Below, 7 T cell receptor beta chains from the same sample are listed, as sequenced in a study of blood T cell repertoires in COVID-19. Clones were sequenced by immunoSEQ multiplex PCR, and TCRdb holds only the in-frame ones, with some missing. In the table there are about 170,000 clones, 75% to 90% of which are singletons. Sequencing used peripheral blood. The origin of the receptors is a woman aged 55-70 years with acute or convalescent COVID-19.

The chain employs TRBV4-3 and TRBJ1-1; D is uncertain. Between the trimmed V and J ends, which lost 0 bases and 0 bases, there was a span of 8 bases. CDR1 is LGHNA, CDR2 YSLEER, per germline. CDR3 length: 15 amino acids. CDR3 bases: TGCGCCAGCAGCCAAGAACCGGGGATGAACACTGAAGCTTTCTTT. This translates into CASSQEPGMNTEAFF.

V gene TRBV5-4 combines with J gene TRBJ2-3; TRBD2 matches at 7 bases. V dropped 4 bases and J dropped 2; count of bases not matched to a gene: 7. The CDR3 has 15 residues. Germline V gives CDR1 SGHNT, CDR2 YYREEE (reference sequence). The CDR3 DNA reads as TGTGCCAGCAGCCTCCGCGGGGGACCCACAGATACGCAGTATTTT. Its translation: CASSLRGGPTDTQYF.

This rearrangement joins TRBV10-2 to TRBJ2-5; D ambiguous. CDR1 and CDR2 from the germline V gene are WSHSY and SAAADI. V was clipped by 4 bases and J by 5 bases, with 11 bases between them. The CDR3 is made up of 13 amino acids. CDR3 in amino acids: CASSGVARETQYF. In nucleotides, the CDR3 is TGCGCCAGCAGTGGGGTAGCTAGGGAGACCCAGTACTTC.

This clone was observed a handful of times. The chain uses TRBV6-1 and TRBJ1-1; 8 positions agree with TRBD1. The V and J ends lost 3 bases and 1 base, in that order; junction bases with no gene match: 4. The germline gives CDR1 MNHNS, CDR2 SASEGT. This CDR3 comprises 15 residues. This CDR3 reads CASSDRGTGNTEAFF. The CDR3 DNA is TGTGCCAGCAGTGACAGGGGGACAGGGAACACTGAAGCTTTCTTT.

The rearrangement uses TRBV3-1 (or the pseudogene TRBV3-2) and TRBJ2-2, with D possibly being TRBD1 (6 bases). This CDR3 spans 16 amino acids. The ends were cut back, 1 base at V and 4 bases at J, with 13 bases in the middle. Germline CDR1 is LGHDT and CDR2 is YNNKEL (reference sequence). DNA of the CDR3: TGTGCCAGCAGCCAAGCAAAGGGGGTAGGCACCGGGGAGCTGTTTTTT. Translated, it gives CASSQAKGVGTGELFF.

This clone was seen a single time. The chain recombines TRBV7-2 with TRBJ2-1, with 8 bases identical to TRBD1. The V gene's germline CDR1 is SGHTA and CDR2 FQGNSA. V shed 2 bases and J 6 bases; nucleotides not matched to a gene: 9. The CDR3 spans 16 residues. The DNA for the CDR3 is TGTGCCAGCAGCTTAACAGGACAGGGAAAGGCCAATGAGCAGTTCTTC. Protein: CASSLTGQGKANEQFF. Variable domain in full (rest from reference TRBV7-2 and TRBJ2-1): GAGVSQSPSNKVTEKGKDVELRCDPISGHTALYWYRQSLGQGLEFLIYFQGNSAPDKSGLPSDRFSAERTGGSVSTLTIQRTQQEDSAVYLCASSLTGQGKANEQFFGPGTRLTVL.

The chain uses TRBV6-5 and TRBJ2-7; 10 bases align to TRBD2. V trimming: 6 bases; J trimming: 7 bases; junction bases outside the gene matches: 9. Germline CDR1 and CDR2: MNHEY and SVGAGI. CDR3 length: 14 residues. CDR3 region: CASSSLAGLREQYF. In DNA form, the CDR3 reads TGTGCCAGCAGCTCACTAGCGGGATTACGGGAGCAGTACTTC.